The present entry profiles one T cell receptor beta chain with its context. Its antigen is still unknown. This entry is derived from a study of graft-versus-host responses after intestinal transplantation. The repertoire was sequenced with immunoSEQ multiplex PCR; TCRdb's copy has only in-frame clones and lacks some. The sample shows tens of thousands of clones, 85% to 95% of them seen only once. The TCR originated in a human donor who was the organ donor for an intestinal transplant. The starting material was unstimulated CD8+ T cells sorted from spleen or lymph node cells, obtained before transplant.

The CDR3 region is CASSQDTWNTGELFF. The CDR3 DNA follows: TGCGCCAGCAGCCAAGACACTTGGAACACCGGGGAGCTGTTTTTT. The gene calls are TRBV4-3 and TRBJ2-2; D is unresolved. V was clipped by 0 bases and J by 1 base, with 6 bases between them. Germline values: CDR1 LGHNA, CDR2 YSLEER. The CDR3 runs to 15 residues.